Following are 4 T cell receptor beta chains from one sample sequenced in a study of identical twins. TCRdb called the 5' RACE reads again in MiXCR, with one record for every CDR3 protein. In the table there are 550,000 to 800,000 distinct CDR3 sequences, around 7.5% of which are singletons. The data were also submitted as part of a second study, on yellow fever vaccine responses in identical twins.

The source material was PBMCs. The receptor source for this set is a woman younger than 30 in good health.

This clonotype was recorded many times. The chain has TRBV3-1 and TRBJ1-1, with D uncertain. Germline V lookup: CDR1 LGHDT, CDR2 YNNKEL (reference sequence). The V end lost 2 bases, the J end lost 2 bases, and 6 bases lay between the germline ends. The CDR3 length is 13 residues. CDR3 region: CASSQSGNTEAFF. The DNA for the CDR3 is TGTGCCAGCAGCCAATCTGGTAACACTGAAGCTTTCTTT.

This clonotype was detected ten times or more. J is TRBJ2-3 and V is TRBV3-1; TRBD2 is a possible D gene (5 bases). V was cut by 0 bases and J by 2 bases, with 15 bases left in between. This CDR3 is 17 amino acids long. CDR1 is LGHDT and CDR2 is YNNKEL in the germline V gene (reference sequence). The CDR3 reads CASSQDWTGSFTDTQYF. CDR3 DNA: TGTGCCAGCAGCCAAGATTGGACTGGCTCTTTCACAGATACGCAGTATTTT.

The chain carries TRBV10-3 and TRBJ2-7; either TRBD1 or TRBD2 may fit D (7 bases each). The CDR3 contains 14 residues. Germline V lookup: CDR1 ENHRY, CDR2 SYGVKD. Trimming took off 7 bases at V and 6 bases at J, with 19 bases between the two ends. CDR3 nucleotide sequence: TGTGCCATCAAGCCGGCAGGGGGGGGCTCCGAGCAGTACGTC. Its translation: CAIKPAGGGSEQYV.

Written as DNA, the CDR3 is TGTGCCAGCAGCTTACAGGCGAGTGTGAACACTGAAGCTTTCTTT. The encoded protein is CASSLQASVNTEAFF. V is TRBV7-9 and J is TRBJ1-1; the D is unclear. CDR3 length: 15 amino acids. Germline V lookup: CDR1 SEHNR, CDR2 FQNEAQ (reference sequence). With 2 bases removed from V and 0 bases from J, the gap between germline ends came to 10 bases. The entire variable domain, with the rest obtained from reference TRBV7-9 and TRBJ1-1, is as follows: DTGVSQNPRHKITKRGQNVTFRCDPISEHNRLYWYRQTLGQGPEFLTYFQNEAQLEKSRLLSDRFSAERPKGSFSTLEIQRTEQGDSAMYLCASSLQASVNTEAFFGQGTRLTVV.